The 26 T cell receptor beta chains reported below all come from one sample, sequenced in a study of blood T cell repertoires in COVID-19. The protocol was immunoSEQ multiplex PCR, while the TCRdb copy is restricted to in-frame clones and leaves out a portion. The profile shows about 230,000 clones, about 87% of them singletons. Sequences were obtained from PBMCs or T cells enriched from blood (not recorded which). The origin of the receptors is a woman in her thirties or forties with acute COVID-19.

V and J are TRBV2 and TRBJ2-1; 7 positions match TRBD2. This CDR3 spans 15 amino acids. Germline trimming cut 3 bases from V and 7 bases from J; bases unmatched to any gene: 9. Germline CDR1 SNHLY, CDR2 FYNNEI. CDR3 region: CASSEVRGVRNEQFF. CDR3 DNA: TGTGCCAGCAGTGAGGTTCGGGGGGTAAGGAATGAGCAGTTCTTC.

The rearrangement links TRBV19 to TRBJ1-6, with D possibly matching TRBD1 (6 bases). In germline, CDR1 is LNHDA, CDR2 SQIVND (reference sequence). The CDR3 runs to 17 residues. V was clipped by 5 bases and J by 0 bases, with 14 bases between them. CDR3 bases: TGTGCCAGTAGTGGATCGGGACAAGACTCCTATAATTCACCCCTCCACTTT. The encoded protein is CASSGSGQDSYNSPLHF.

This chain connects TRBV7-2 to TRBJ2-5; the match to TRBD2 covers 7 bases. This CDR3 is 13 amino acids long. Germline V gene sequence: CDR1 SGHTA, CDR2 FQGNSA. Trimming at V came to 0 bases and at J to 13 bases, leaving 8 bases not matched to a gene. CDR3 residues: CASSLASNGGWYF. The CDR3, as DNA: TGTGCCAGCAGCTTAGCCAGCAACGGGGGGTGGTACTTC.

The chain has TRBV10-1 and TRBJ2-7; possibly TRBD2 for D (5 bases). The CDR3 runs to 16 residues. V was cut by 2 bases and J by 0 bases, with 14 bases left in between. Germline CDR1 is WNHNN and CDR2 is SYGVQD (reference sequence). CDR3 in amino acids: CASSEPPGNPSYEQYV. The DNA of the CDR3 is TGCGCCAGCAGTGAGCCCCCCGGGAACCCCTCCTACGAGCAGTACGTC.

This clone was seen just once. This specimen includes other DNA sequences encoding the same CDR3. The gene calls are TRBV5-1 and TRBJ1-6, with 10 nucleotides matching TRBD1. The CDR3 consists of 15 residues. Trimming at V came to 4 bases and at J to 7 bases, leaving 5 bases not matched to a gene. CDR1 is SGHRS and CDR2 is YFSETQ in the germline V gene. The CDR3, as DNA: TGCGCCAGCAGCCCCGGGACAGGGGAGAATTCACCCCTCCACTTT. Translating gives CASSPGTGENSPLHF.

The chain couples TRBV12-5 to TRBJ1-5; D call uncertain. Per germline, CDR1 LGHNT and CDR2 FRNRAP. Trimming stripped 7 bases from V and 0 bases from J, with 10 bases between. The length of the CDR3 is 14 residues. The CDR3 DNA follows: TGTGCTAGTGCCCAACAGAATAGCAATCAGCCCCAGCATTTT. Its protein is CASAQQNSNQPQHF.

The chain has TRBV7-9 and TRBJ2-7; TRBD2 matches 7 bases. The CDR3 has 14 residues. Germline assignment: CDR1 SEHNR and CDR2 FQNEAQ (reference sequence). With V trimmed by 5 bases and J by 3 bases, 7 bases remained unmatched. Here the CDR3 DNA reads TGTGCCAGCAGCCCAGCGGGGACTAACTACGAGCAGTACGTC. Translation gives CASSPAGTNYEQYV.

The rearrangement uses TRBV7-2 and TRBJ2-3, with D possibly being TRBD2 (5 bases). This CDR3 spans 13 amino acids. The V end lost 5 bases, the J end lost 3 bases, and 9 bases lay between the germline ends. CDR1 SGHTA and CDR2 FQGNSA come from the germline V gene. The CDR3 here is CASSTRLTDTQYF. CDR3 DNA sequence: TGTGCCAGCAGCACTAGACTGACAGATACGCAGTATTTT.

The rearrangement uses TRBV6-6 and TRBJ2-1; 9 positions agree with TRBD1. The CDR3 runs 17 residues. The V segment lost 6 bases and the J segment 9 bases; nucleotides outside the gene matches: 18. The germline CDR1 and CDR2 sequences are MNHNY and SVGAGI (reference sequence). CDR3 amino acids: CASSRLRPGQGSSEQFF. The CDR3 nucleotides are TGTGCCAGCAGCCGACTTCGACCGGGACAGGGTTCTAGTGAGCAGTTCTTC.

The chain recombines TRBV5-6 with TRBJ2-5; 13 bases align to TRBD2. The J segment lost 2 bases and the V segment lost 4 bases, leaving 8 bases of the junction unmatched. The CDR3 length is 17 residues. CDR1 is SGHDT, CDR2 YYEEEE, per germline. Here the CDR3 reads CASSRTSGGIGQETQYF. The DNA for the CDR3 is TGTGCCAGCAGCCGGACTAGCGGGGGAATAGGGCAAGAGACCCAGTACTTC.

This chain uses TRBV4-2 with TRBJ1-4, with D unresolved. The CDR3 is made up of 13 amino acids. V lost 3 bases and J 8 bases, leaving 10 bases between the germline ends. The germline V gene encodes CDR1 LGHNA and CDR2 YNFKEQ. CDR3 nucleotide sequence: TGTGCCAGCAGCCAGAGCGCCCGGGAAAAACTGTTTTTT. As protein: CASSQSAREKLFF.

This clone was found a few times. The genes are TRBV4-1 and TRBJ1-6, with a possible D match to TRBD1 (6 bases). This CDR3 is built from 16 residues. V was trimmed by 0 bases and J by 10 bases, leaving 16 bases between them. The germline V gene encodes CDR1 MGHRA and CDR2 YSYEKL. The CDR3 reads CASSQDIQGPLSPLHF. CDR3 nucleotides: TGCGCCAGCAGCCAAGATATACAGGGTCCCCTATCACCCCTCCACTTT.

The chain combines TRBV7-2 with TRBJ2-3; D possibly corresponds to TRBD2 (7 bases). Germline assignment: CDR1 SGHTA and CDR2 FQGNSA. CDR3 length: 16 amino acids. V lost 5 bases to trimming and J lost 4 bases, with 19 bases between them. CDR3 loop: CASSPEGGGGADTQYF. The CDR3 bases are TGTGCCAGCAGCCCAGAGGGAGGGGGAGGCGCAGATACGCAGTATTTT. The full variable domain, completed using reference TRBV7-2 and TRBJ2-3, is GAGVSQSPSNKVTEKGKDVELRCDPISGHTALYWYRQSLGQGLEFLIYFQGNSAPDKSGLPSDRFSAERTGGSVSTLTIQRTQQEDSAVYLCASSPEGGGGADTQYFGPGTRLTVL.

V and J are TRBV27 and TRBJ1-2; tentative D call: TRBD1 (5 bases). Per the germline V gene, CDR1 is MNHEY and CDR2 is SMNVEV (reference sequence). CDR3 length: 12 amino acids. Trimming cost V 5 bases and J 8 bases, with 12 bases left between them. The CDR3 region has the DNA TGTGCCAGCAGTACGGGACTTGGGGGCTACACCTTC. Amino acids: CASSTGLGGYTF.

CDR3 DNA: TGTGCCAGTAGTACCACGCAGGGGGCGACTAATGAAAAACTGTTTTTT. This encodes CASSTTQGATNEKLFF. The rearrangement links TRBV19 to TRBJ1-4, with 8 bases that match TRBD1. Trimming at V came to 4 bases and at J to 2 bases, leaving 6 bases not matched to a gene. The CDR3 is 16 residues long. Germline V CDR1 and CDR2: LNHDA, SQIVND (reference sequence).

The chain combines TRBV18 with TRBJ2-7; 9 positions agree with TRBD1. CDR1 and CDR2 (germline): KGHSH, LQKENI. The J segment lost 6 bases and the V segment lost 3 bases, leaving 3 bases of the junction unmatched. This CDR3 spans 13 amino acids. This CDR3 reads CASSPKTGGEQYV. As DNA, the CDR3 is TGTGCCAGCTCACCCAAGACAGGGGGCGAGCAGTACGTC.

The V gene is TRBV11-2, the J gene TRBJ1-3; D remains unclear. Deletions cut 1 base from V and 0 bases from J, with 13 bases between. Per germline, CDR1 SGHAT and CDR2 FQNNGV. This CDR3 spans 17 amino acids. CDR3 nucleotide sequence: TGTGCCAGCAGCTTAGCCCCCGGGTCGTACTCTGGAAACACCATATATTTT. Translation gives CASSLAPGSYSGNTIYF.

The J gene is TRBJ2-4, the V gene TRBV6-2 or TRBV6-3; 7 bases are shared with TRBD1. In germline, CDR1 is MNHEY, CDR2 SVGEGT. The length of the CDR3 is 14 residues. The V segment lost 6 bases and the J segment 8 bases; nucleotides outside the gene matches: 10. The CDR3 coding sequence is TGTGCCAGCAGCCTCAGGGGGAGCGCGGACATTCAGTACTTC. Encoded protein: CASSLRGSADIQYF.

J is TRBJ1-1 and V is TRBV29-1; possible D gene TRBD1, 5 bases. The V gene's germline CDR1 is SQVTM and CDR2 ANQGSEA. CDR3 size: 14 residues. V was clipped by 3 bases and J by 2 bases, with 13 bases between them. CDR3 sequence: CSVDREGINTEAFF. CDR3 DNA sequence: TGCAGCGTTGATAGGGAGGGGATTAACACTGAAGCTTTCTTT.

This sequence joins TRBV19 and TRBJ2-1, with D possibly matching TRBD2 (6 bases). CDR3 size: 15 residues. The V and J ends lost 1 base and 10 bases respectively, with 17 bases between them. CDR1 and CDR2 (germline): LNHDA, SQIVND (reference sequence). The CDR3 region is CASSIGALAPLEQFF. The CDR3, as DNA: TGTGCCAGTAGTATAGGCGCCCTAGCGCCTCTAGAGCAGTTCTTC.

In its sample, this clone was seen many times. The chain links TRBV27 to TRBJ1-2; no reliable D call. V was shortened by 6 bases and J by 2 bases, with 13 bases between the two germline ends. This CDR3 region has 14 residues. CDR1 is MNHEY, CDR2 SMNVEV, per germline (reference sequence). For the CDR3, the DNA is TGTGCCAGCAGGACTAGGACGGAGAACTATGGCTACACCTTC. Its protein is CASRTRTENYGYTF.

Of note for this clone: One end of the junction does not line up with germline, which may come from a read error. V gene TRBV4-2 combines with J gene TRBJ2-3; 12 bases are a match to TRBD2. Germline V gene sequence: CDR1 LGHNA, CDR2 YNFKEQ. The CDR3 covers 20 residues. The CDR3 loop reads CANSPYTASGGGASTDTQYF. DNA of the CDR3: TGTGCCAACAGCCCCTACACAGCTAGCGGGGGGGGAGCTAGCACAGATACGCAGTATTTT.

V gene TRBV7-2 combines with J gene TRBJ1-1, with D possibly matching TRBD1 (6 bases). Per the germline V gene, CDR1 is SGHTA and CDR2 is FQGNSA. The V end lost 5 bases, the J end lost 4 bases, and 14 bases lay between the germline ends. CDR3 length equals 14 residues. CDR3: CASSLQGRGTEAFF. DNA for the CDR3: TGTGCCAGCAGCCTGCAGGGCAGGGGCACTGAAGCTTTCTTT.

In its sample, this clone was seen a few times. The chain employs TRBV5-1 and TRBJ2-2, with D possibly matching TRBD2 (5 bases). This CDR3 region has 14 residues. Germline V lookup: CDR1 SGHRS, CDR2 YFSETQ. Trimming stripped 2 bases from V and 1 base from J, with 6 bases between. The CDR3, as DNA: TGCGCCAGCAGCTTCCGGGGGAACACCGGGGAGCTGTTTTTT. Translated, it gives CASSFRGNTGELFF.

The chain carries TRBV9 and TRBJ1-2; 8 nucleotides line up with TRBD1. The ends lost 3 bases at V and 8 bases at J; junction bases unmatched: 9. The CDR3 has 14 residues. CDR1 and CDR2 (germline): SGDLS, YYNGEE. As DNA, the CDR3 is TGTGCCAGCAGCGCTCTGACAGGGGTTGGAGGCTACACCTTC. The encoded protein is CASSALTGVGGYTF.

This clone has a single count. The chain has TRBV6-1 and TRBJ2-7; no definite D call. V lost 2 bases to trimming and J lost 6 bases, with 5 bases between them. Per the germline V gene, CDR1 is MNHNS and CDR2 is SASEGT. The CDR3 extends over 11 amino acids. Written as DNA, the CDR3 is TGTGCCAGCAGTGAATTATCCGAGCAGTACTTC. Translated: CASSELSEQYF.